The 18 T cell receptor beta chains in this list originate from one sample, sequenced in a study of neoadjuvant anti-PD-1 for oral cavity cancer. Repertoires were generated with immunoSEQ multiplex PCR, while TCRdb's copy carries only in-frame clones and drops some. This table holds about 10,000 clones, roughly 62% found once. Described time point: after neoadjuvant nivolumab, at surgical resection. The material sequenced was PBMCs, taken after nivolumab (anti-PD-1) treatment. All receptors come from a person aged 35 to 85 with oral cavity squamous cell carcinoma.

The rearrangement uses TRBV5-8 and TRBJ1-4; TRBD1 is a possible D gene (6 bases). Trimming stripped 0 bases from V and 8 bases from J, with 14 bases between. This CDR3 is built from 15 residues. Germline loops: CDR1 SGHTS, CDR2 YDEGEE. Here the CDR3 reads CASSLGGLVAEKLFF. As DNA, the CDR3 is TGTGCCAGCAGCTTGGGGGGGCTAGTAGCCGAAAAACTGTTTTTT.

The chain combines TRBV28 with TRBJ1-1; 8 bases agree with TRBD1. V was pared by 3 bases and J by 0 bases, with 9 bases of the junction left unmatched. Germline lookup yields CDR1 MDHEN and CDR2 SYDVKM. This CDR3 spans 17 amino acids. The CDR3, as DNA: TGTGCCAGCAGTTTGTTGGGACAGGAGTCTATGAACACTGAAGCTTTCTTT. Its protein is CASSLLGQESMNTEAFF.

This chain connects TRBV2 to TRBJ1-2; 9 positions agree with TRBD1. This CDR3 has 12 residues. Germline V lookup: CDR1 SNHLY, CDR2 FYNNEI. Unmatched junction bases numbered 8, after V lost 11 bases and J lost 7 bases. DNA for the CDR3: TGTGCCCCACGGACAGGGGCGGGTGGCTACACCTTC. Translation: CAPRTGAGGYTF. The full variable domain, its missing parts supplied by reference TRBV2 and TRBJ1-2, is EPEVTQTPSHQVTQMGQEVILRCVPISNHLYFYWYRQILGQKVEFLVSFYNNEISEKSEIFDDQFSVERPDGSNFTLKIRSTKLEDSAMYFCAPRTGAGGYTFGSGTRLTVV.

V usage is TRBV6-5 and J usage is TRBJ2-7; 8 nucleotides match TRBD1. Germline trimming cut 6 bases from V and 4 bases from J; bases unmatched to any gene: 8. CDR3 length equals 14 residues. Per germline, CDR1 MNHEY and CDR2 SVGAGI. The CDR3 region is CASSLRQGAYEQYF. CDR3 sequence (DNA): TGTGCCAGCAGCCTAAGGCAGGGGGCTTACGAGCAGTACTTC.

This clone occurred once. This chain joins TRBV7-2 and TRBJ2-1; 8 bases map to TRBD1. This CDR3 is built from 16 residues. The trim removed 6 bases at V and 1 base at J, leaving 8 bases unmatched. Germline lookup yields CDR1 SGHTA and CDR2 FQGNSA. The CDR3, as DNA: TGTGCCAGCAGTCCGAACACAGGGGGTTCCTACAATGAGCAGTTCTTC. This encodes CASSPNTGGSYNEQFF.

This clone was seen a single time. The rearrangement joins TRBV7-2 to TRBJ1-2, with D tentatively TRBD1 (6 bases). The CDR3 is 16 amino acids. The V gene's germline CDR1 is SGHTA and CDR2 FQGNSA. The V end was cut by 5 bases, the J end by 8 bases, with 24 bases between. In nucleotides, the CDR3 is TGTGCCAGCAGCCCTTCCCTGGCAGGGGCGGGAGGGGGCTACACCTTC. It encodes CASSPSLAGAGGGYTF. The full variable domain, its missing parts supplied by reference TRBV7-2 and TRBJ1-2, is GAGVSQSPSNKVTEKGKDVELRCDPISGHTALYWYRQSLGQGLEFLIYFQGNSAPDKSGLPSDRFSAERTGGSVSTLTIQRTQQEDSAVYLCASSPSLAGAGGGYTFGSGTRLTVV.

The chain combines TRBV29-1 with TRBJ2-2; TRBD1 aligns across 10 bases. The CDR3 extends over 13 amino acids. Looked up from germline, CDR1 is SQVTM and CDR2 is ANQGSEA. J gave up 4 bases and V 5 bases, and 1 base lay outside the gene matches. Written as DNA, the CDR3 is TGCAGCGTTAGGACAGGGGGCACCGGGGAGCTGTTTTTT. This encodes CSVRTGGTGELFF.

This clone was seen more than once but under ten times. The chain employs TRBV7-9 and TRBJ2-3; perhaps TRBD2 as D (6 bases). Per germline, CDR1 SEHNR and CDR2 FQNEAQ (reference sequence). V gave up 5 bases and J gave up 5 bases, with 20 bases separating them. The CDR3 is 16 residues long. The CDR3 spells CASSLPGRGEQDTQYF. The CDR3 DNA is TGTGCCAGCAGCCTCCCGGGGCGGGGCGAGCAAGATACGCAGTATTTT.

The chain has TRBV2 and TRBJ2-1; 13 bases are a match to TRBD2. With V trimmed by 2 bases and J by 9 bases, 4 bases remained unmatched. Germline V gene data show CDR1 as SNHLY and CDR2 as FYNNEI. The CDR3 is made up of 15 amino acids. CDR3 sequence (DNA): TGTGCCAGCAGTGAACAACTAGCGGGAGGGGGTGAGCAGTTCTTC. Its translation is CASSEQLAGGGEQFF.

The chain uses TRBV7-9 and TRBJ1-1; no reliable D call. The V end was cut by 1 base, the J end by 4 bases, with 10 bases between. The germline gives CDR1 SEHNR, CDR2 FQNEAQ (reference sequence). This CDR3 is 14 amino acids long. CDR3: CASSLGLGSTEAFF. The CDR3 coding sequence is TGTGCCAGCAGCTTAGGTTTGGGGAGCACTGAAGCTTTCTTT.

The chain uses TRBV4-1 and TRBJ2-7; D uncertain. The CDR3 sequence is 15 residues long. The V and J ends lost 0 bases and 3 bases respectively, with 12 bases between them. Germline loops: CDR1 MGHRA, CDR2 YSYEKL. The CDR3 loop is CASSQDPASSYEQYF. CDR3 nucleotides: TGCGCCAGCAGCCAAGATCCCGCTAGTAGCTACGAGCAGTACTTC.

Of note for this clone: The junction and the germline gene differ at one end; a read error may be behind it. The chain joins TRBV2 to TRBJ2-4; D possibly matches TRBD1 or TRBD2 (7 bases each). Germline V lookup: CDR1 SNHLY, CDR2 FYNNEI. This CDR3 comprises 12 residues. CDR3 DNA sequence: TGTGCCAGCAGCGTTCATCGACAGGGAGGGCGCTTC. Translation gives CASSVHRQGGRF.

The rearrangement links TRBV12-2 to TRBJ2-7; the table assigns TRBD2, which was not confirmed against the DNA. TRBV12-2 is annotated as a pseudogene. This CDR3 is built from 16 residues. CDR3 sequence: CASRSRGGQASYEQYF. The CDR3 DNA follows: TGTGCAAGTCGCTCCAGGGGAGGGCAGGCCTCCTACGAGCAGTACTTC.

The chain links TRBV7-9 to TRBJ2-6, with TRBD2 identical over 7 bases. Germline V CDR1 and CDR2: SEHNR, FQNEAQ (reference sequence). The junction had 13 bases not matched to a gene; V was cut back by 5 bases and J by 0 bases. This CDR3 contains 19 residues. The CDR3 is CASSPRNAGVSSGANVLTF. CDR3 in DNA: TGTGCCAGCAGCCCCCGTAATGCGGGGGTTAGCTCTGGGGCCAACGTCCTGACTTTC.

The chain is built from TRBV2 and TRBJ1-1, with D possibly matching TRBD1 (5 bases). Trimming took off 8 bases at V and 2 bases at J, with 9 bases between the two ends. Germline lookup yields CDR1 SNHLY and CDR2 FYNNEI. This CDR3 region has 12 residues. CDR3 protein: CASRGDNTEAFF. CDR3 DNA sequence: TGTGCCAGCCGAGGGGACAACACTGAAGCTTTCTTT.

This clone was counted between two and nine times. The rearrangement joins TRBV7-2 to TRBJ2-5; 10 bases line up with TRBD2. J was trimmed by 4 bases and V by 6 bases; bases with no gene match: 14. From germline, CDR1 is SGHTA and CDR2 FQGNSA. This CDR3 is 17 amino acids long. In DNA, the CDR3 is TGTGCCAGCAGTCCTAAACTAGCGGGGATGATCGGAGAGACCCAGTACTTC. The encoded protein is CASSPKLAGMIGETQYF.

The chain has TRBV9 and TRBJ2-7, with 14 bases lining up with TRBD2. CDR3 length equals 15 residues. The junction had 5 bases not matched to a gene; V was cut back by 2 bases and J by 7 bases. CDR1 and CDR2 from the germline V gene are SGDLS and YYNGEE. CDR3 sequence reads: CASSVGLAGAGEQYF. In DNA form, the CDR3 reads TGTGCCAGCAGCGTGGGACTAGCGGGGGCAGGGGAGCAGTACTTC.

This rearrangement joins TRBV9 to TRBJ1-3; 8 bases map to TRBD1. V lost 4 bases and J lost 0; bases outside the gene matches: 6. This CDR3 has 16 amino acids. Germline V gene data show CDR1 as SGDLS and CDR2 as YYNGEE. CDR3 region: CASSQGQVFSGNTIYF. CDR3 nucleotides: TGTGCCAGCAGCCAGGGACAGGTTTTCTCTGGAAACACCATATATTTT.